The next 24 T cell receptor beta chains were all read from a single sample in a study of radiation and T cells in renal cell carcinoma. Regarding time point: blood 2 weeks post-SBRT. Described treatment: 15 Gy SBRT to primary tumor, nephrectomy 4 weeks later. Libraries were prepared by immunoSEQ multiplex PCR; TCRdb keeps only in-frame clonotypes and omits some of them. The sample has tens of thousands of clones, 80% seen once. The material was blood, obtained from a patient whose treatment included radiotherapy and nephrectomy. The receptors were gathered from a woman in her 70s with renal cell carcinoma.

The chain recombines TRBV5-4 with TRBJ2-3; 7 bases align to TRBD2. Trimming took 7 bases from V and 5 from J; bases not matched to a gene: 4. CDR1 is SGHNT and CDR2 is YYREEE in the germline V gene (reference sequence). This CDR3 contains 12 residues. The CDR3 is CASGRAGDTQYF. DNA of the CDR3: TGTGCCAGCGGGAGGGCTGGAGATACGCAGTATTTT.

The genes are TRBV5-4 and TRBJ2-3; 13 bases fit TRBD2. Unmatched junction bases numbered 3, after V lost 2 bases and J lost 3 bases. The CDR3 loop spans 16 amino acids. The germline V gene has CDR1 SGHNT and CDR2 YYREEE (reference sequence). CDR3 DNA: TGTGCCAGCAGCTTACCGACTAGCGGGGGGACAGATACGCAGTATTTT. This translates into CASSLPTSGGTDTQYF. Together with reference TRBV5-4 and TRBJ2-3, the CDR3 gives the full variable domain: ETGVTQSPTHLIKTRGQQVTLRCSSQSGHNTVSWYQQALGQGPQFIFQYYREEENGRGNFPPRFSGLQFPNYSSELNVNALELDDSALYLCASSLPTSGGTDTQYFGPGTRLTVL.

V and J are TRBV2 and TRBJ1-5; D is undetermined. The CDR3 loop spans 12 amino acids. V shed 3 bases and J shed 4 bases, with 4 bases lying between them. In germline, CDR1 is SNHLY, CDR2 FYNNEI. The DNA for the CDR3 is TGTGCCAGCAGTGATAGGAATCAGCCCCAGCATTTT. It yields the protein CASSDRNQPQHF.

The CDR3 spells CASSSQVDEQFF. The CDR3 region has the DNA TGTGCCAGCAGCTCCCAGGTCGATGAGCAGTTCTTC. V is TRBV9 and J is TRBJ2-1, with D hard to call. CDR3 length equals 12 residues. The V and J ends lost 4 bases and 8 bases respectively, with 10 bases between them. The germline V gene has CDR1 SGDLS and CDR2 YYNGEE.

The V call is TRBV5-1, the J call TRBJ2-1, with a weak D call TRBD2 (5 bases). V lost 2 bases and J 8 bases, leaving 14 bases between the germline ends. CDR3 length: 14 amino acids. The germline CDR1 and CDR2 sequences are SGHRS and YFSETQ. CDR3 sequence reads: CASSFIGVEDEQFF. As DNA, the CDR3 is TGCGCCAGCAGCTTCATCGGGGTGGAGGATGAGCAGTTCTTC.

This clone was counted between two and nine times. CDR3 residues: CASSPGGTPNQPQHF. The DNA of the CDR3 is TGTGCCAGCAGCCCCGGAGGGACGCCAAATCAGCCCCAGCATTTT. The V and J genes are TRBV6-5 and TRBJ1-5; D possibly corresponds to TRBD1 (5 bases). V was pared by 6 bases and J by 4 bases, with 16 bases between. In germline, CDR1 is MNHEY, CDR2 SVGAGI. The CDR3 runs 15 residues.

The chain couples TRBV6-1 to TRBJ1-6; 9 bases align to TRBD1. CDR1 and CDR2 (germline): MNHNS, SASEGT. Losses at the gene ends were 6 bases for V and 8 bases for J; bases not matched to a gene: 5. This CDR3 has 14 amino acids. The chain's CDR3 is CASRDRGYHSPLHF. CDR3 nucleotide sequence: TGTGCCAGCAGAGACAGGGGGTATCATTCACCCCTCCACTTT.

The genes are TRBV10-3 and TRBJ2-2, with D unresolved. Trimming pared 10 bases from V and 3 bases from J, leaving 9 bases between. There are 12 residues in the CDR3. The germline V gene encodes CDR1 ENHRY and CDR2 SYGVKD. CDR3 sequence (DNA): TGTGCCACCGCCCGGGACACCGGGGAGCTGTTTTTT. This sequence encodes CATARDTGELFF.

The chain is built from TRBV5-1 and TRBJ2-7, with 8 bases fitting TRBD1. The germline CDR1 and CDR2 sequences are SGHRS and YFSETQ. Trimming removed 0 bases from V and 0 bases from J; junction bases left unmatched: 8. There are 17 residues in the CDR3. The CDR3 reads CASSLASLTGDSYEQYF. CDR3 sequence (DNA): TGCGCCAGCAGCTTGGCCTCTTTGACAGGGGACTCCTACGAGCAGTACTTC.

This sequence joins TRBV18 and TRBJ2-5, with D hard to call. The V end was cut by 3 bases, the J end by 5 bases, with 10 bases between. Germline values: CDR1 KGHSH, CDR2 LQKENI. The CDR3 totals 13 residues. As DNA, the CDR3 is TGTGCCAGCTCACCGCCGGCGGTGGAGACCCAGTACTTC. Its translation is CASSPPAVETQYF.

V is TRBV20-1 and J is TRBJ2-3, with D tentatively TRBD1 (6 bases). Deletions cut 6 bases from V and 10 bases from J, with 14 bases between. This CDR3 has 11 residues. Germline loops: CDR1 DFQATT, CDR2 SNEGSKA (reference sequence). DNA of the CDR3: TGCAGTGCCCCGCGAGGGGGTGCGCAGTATTTT. As protein: CSAPRGGAQYF.

CDR3 loop: CASSPGQAVDEQYF. Written as DNA, the CDR3 is TGCGCCAGCAGCCCGGGACAGGCGGTCGACGAGCAGTACTTC. The chain carries TRBV5-1 and TRBJ2-7, with TRBD1 identical over 8 bases. V was pared by 4 bases and J by 5 bases, with 8 bases of the junction left unmatched. Looked up from germline, CDR1 is SGHRS and CDR2 is YFSETQ. The CDR3 extends over 14 amino acids.

The CDR3 DNA sequence: TGTGCCAGCAGCCAAGATGGGGGGAGCGGTGGGGAGCTGTTTTTT. Translated, it gives CASSQDGGSGGELFF. The chain couples TRBV4-2 to TRBJ2-2, with a tentative D call TRBD2 (6 bases). Deletions cut 0 bases from V and 8 bases from J, with 13 bases between. CDR1 LGHNA and CDR2 YNFKEQ come from the germline V gene. This CDR3 is 15 amino acids long.

This chain links TRBV2 with TRBJ1-3, with D unclear. Per germline, CDR1 SNHLY and CDR2 FYNNEI. With 6 bases removed from V and 0 bases from J, the gap between germline ends came to 9 bases. The CDR3 is 14 residues long. DNA for the CDR3: TGTGCCAGCAGAACCGGCCACTCTGGAAACACCATATATTTT. This translates into CASRTGHSGNTIYF.

The chain has TRBV30 and TRBJ1-2, with D unresolved. V gave up 2 bases and J gave up 5 bases, with 12 bases separating them. The length of the CDR3 is 13 residues. CDR1 and CDR2 from the germline V gene are GTSNPN and SVGIG (reference sequence). The CDR3 nucleotides read TGTGCCTGGAGTATTGAGAGGGTGTATGGCTACACCTTC. Translation: CAWSIERVYGYTF.

The rearrangement uses TRBV15 and TRBJ1-2, with unresolved D. Trimming removed 0 bases from V and 5 bases from J, with 4 bases in between. The CDR3 length is 12 residues. CDR1 and CDR2 from the germline V gene are LNHNV and YYDKDF (reference sequence). CDR3 in DNA: TGTGCCACCAGCAGAGAGAGTTATGGCTACACCTTC. Residues: CATSRESYGYTF.

The rearrangement links TRBV5-6 to TRBJ2-5, with 7 bases fitting TRBD1. The germline gives CDR1 SGHDT, CDR2 YYEEEE. The CDR3 is 16 amino acids. V was pared by 0 bases and J by 1 base, with 6 bases of the junction left unmatched. CDR3 DNA sequence: TGTGCCAGCAGCTTGGGAGGGACAGACCTCCAAGAGACCCAGTACTTC. This encodes CASSLGGTDLQETQYF. Full variable domain (remainder filled in from reference TRBV5-6 and TRBJ2-5): DAGVTQSPTHLIKTRGQQVTLRCSPKSGHDTVSWYQQALGQGPQFIFQYYEEEERQRGNFPDRFSGHQFPNYSSELNVNALLLGDSALYLCASSLGGTDLQETQYFGPGTRLLVL.

This clone was observed a handful of times. The chain is built from TRBV4-1 and TRBJ2-3, with 8 bases that match TRBD2. The germline gives CDR1 MGHRA, CDR2 YSYEKL. The CDR3 has 13 amino acids. The V and J ends lost 0 bases and 11 bases, in that order; junction bases with no gene match: 4. CDR3 residues: CASSQDWTSRQYF. The CDR3 DNA is TGCGCCAGCAGCCAAGATTGGACTAGCAGGCAGTATTTT.

Notes on this clone: Its ends do not fully match the called genes, so a read error is possible. V gene TRBV7-3 combines with J gene TRBJ2-3; unclear D gene. The CDR3 totals 9 residues. The germline CDR1 and CDR2 sequences are SGHTA and FQGTGA. CDR3 in DNA: TGTGCCAGCAGCTTACGCTGGAGTTTT. As protein: CASSLRWSF. Complete variable domain (other parts from reference TRBV7-3 and TRBJ2-3): GAGVSQTPSNKVTEKGKYVELRCDPISGHTALYWYRQSLGQGPEFLIYFQGTGAADDSGLPNDRFFAVRPEGSVSTLKIQRTERGDSAVYLCASSLRWSFGPGTRLTVL.

This rearrangement joins TRBV7-3 to TRBJ1-1; weak D call: TRBD1 (6 bases). Trimming pared 6 bases from V and 1 base from J, leaving 9 bases between. The V gene's germline CDR1 is SGHTA and CDR2 FQGTGA. The CDR3 runs to 13 residues. The CDR3 coding sequence is TGTGCCAGCAGTTCGGACAGGAACACTGAAGCTTTCTTT. Translating it yields CASSSDRNTEAFF.

This clone was seen only a few times. The rearrangement links TRBV5-6 to TRBJ2-7; TRBD2 matches at 14 bases. This CDR3 comprises 15 residues. CDR1 is SGHDT, CDR2 YYEEEE, per germline. After removal of 4 bases from V and 10 bases from J, the junction contained 10 bases not matched to a gene. CDR3 in DNA: TGTGCCAGCAGCCAGGGACTAGCGGGAGTATCGTCTCAGTACTTC. Protein product: CASSQGLAGVSSQYF.

The chain employs TRBV4-1 and TRBJ2-7, with 13 positions matching TRBD2. V lost 2 bases and J lost 1; bases outside the gene matches: 2. CDR3 length: 16 amino acids. Germline loops: CDR1 MGHRA, CDR2 YSYEKL. The CDR3 sequence: CASSQLGLAGSYEQYF. CDR3 DNA: TGCGCCAGCAGCCAACTGGGACTAGCGGGATCCTACGAGCAGTACTTC.

This clone was seen more than once but under ten times. This chain joins TRBV10-3 and TRBJ2-5; D is perhaps TRBD1 (6 bases). Trimming took off 3 bases at V and 3 bases at J, with 14 bases between the two ends. CDR3 length: 15 amino acids. CDR1 and CDR2 from the germline V gene are ENHRY and SYGVKD. The CDR3, as DNA: TGTGCCATCAGTGATATCCTGACAGGAAAAGAGACCCAGTACTTC. Translation gives CAISDILTGKETQYF.

V gene TRBV6-5 combines with J gene TRBJ2-7; possible D gene TRBD2, 5 bases. The CDR3 totals 13 residues. The V end was cut by 5 bases, the J end by 2 bases, with 10 bases between. Germline V CDR1 and CDR2: MNHEY, SVGAGI. The CDR3 DNA sequence: TGTGCCAGCAGTAGGACGGGGACCTACGAGCAGTACTTC. As protein: CASSRTGTYEQYF.